This T cell receptor (beta chain) was recorded in a study of shared clonotypes between healthy human individuals (dated by TCRdb to about 2020). For the wider study: The cohort included a few men and a couple of women between 18 and 49 years of age. Per donor, three plates each were used for CD4 naive and CD4 memory, two for CD8 naive, and one for CD8 memory. Between about 0.85 and 8.9 billion PBMCs per donor were obtained by leukapheresis. To increase sequencing depth and limit assay-specific biases, TCR repertoire library preparation and sequencing were carried out by different laboratories using diverse techniques. To estimate repertoire size and how much clonotypes are shared between individuals, the study performed deep sequencing of blood TCR repertoires from 4 to 6 healthy adults. Paper-wide results and their limitations: Estimated clonotype richness was generally larger for naive than for memory subsets. Clonotypes shared by all four sorted-subset donors showed higher generation probabilities than non-shared clonotypes. Incomplete sequencing was indicated by rarefaction of sorted-subset datasets, despite the large sequencing depth. The small number of donors limited the genetic and exposure-history diversity represented. Pairwise subsampling indicated that sequencing depth was expected to affect the degree of clonotype sharing among donors. Sampling was restricted to blood, and TCR repertoires in tissue are likely to differ from TCR repertoires in blood. Approximately 4.8% of naive CD4, 3.5% of naive CD8, roughly 2.4% of memory CD4, and approximately 0.4% of memory CD8 clonotypes were shared across a few donors.

The donors were healthy, HIV-negative adults with no recently reported acute infections or vaccinations. Every donor was a Caucasian adult living in Nashville, Tennessee, USA. CD4+ T cells were enriched through magnetic negative selection, after which naive cells were positively selected on CD45RA and the remaining negative fraction served as the memory subset. After blood collection by leukapheresis, PBMCs were isolated using Ficoll-Histopaque density gradient centrifugation and then cryopreserved in the vapor phase of liquid nitrogen. Purity and quantity of every magnetically sorted T cell population were checked by analytical flow cytometry. Genomic DNA was isolated from every sorted fraction and measured by UV absorbance on a Nanodrop 2000c. The CDR3 starts with the cysteine, ends with the phenylalanine, and has 14 residues. Here the CDR3 DNA is all that survives: 42 bases in frame from base 1. Via the germline V gene, CDR1 is SNHLY and CDR2 FYNNEI. V is clipped by 4 bases and J by 1 base, and the sequence between their germline boundaries is 7 bases long.

Using the deep immunoSEQ assay, multiplex PCR amplified TCR CDR3 regions from genomic DNA. Extracted genomic DNA from each cell subset was spread evenly across all wells of several immunoSEQ 96-well plates, with each plate serving as a replicate. Each replicate PCR for sorted subsets received about 210 ng genomic DNA, equal to about 30,000 T cell genomes. Purified libraries were quantified with a Qubit 3.0 fluorometer, sized on a Bioanalyzer 2100, and re-quantified with the KAPA Library Quantification kit. Every immunoSEQ 96-well plate was sequenced on a separate single-read 150-cycle Illumina NextSeq 550 flow cell. Concerning the study's data processing: Because only junctional sequences without quality scores were contained in the immunoSEQ output, filtering matching that applied to full-length reads could not be performed. Sequences were annotated with PyIR, a Python wrapper for IgBLAST v1.9, using IMGT germline references to assign V/J genes and CDR3. Reads were filtered out if the reads had weak V/J assignments (E-value above 1e-6), no CDR3, stop codons, out-of-frame junctions, or ambiguous translated residues. V3J clonotypes were defined by identical inferred V gene, J gene, and CDR3 amino acid sequence. Percentage overlap between repertoires was calculated by dividing the number of shared unique clonotypes by the size of the smaller repertoire. Richness of each repertoire was evaluated using RTK rarefaction, the Chao1 estimator, and Recon v2.1 estimates of unobserved clonotypes. For all TCRbeta clonotypes obtained by the gDNA method from a few donors, generation probabilities were computed with OLGA. The source is immuneACCESS, and TCRdb retained only in-frame sequences with V and J called. Part of the clones is not carried over; for the studies checked, unresolved V genes explain less than half of this, and the remainder is unexplained. Clone size and V and J calls were adopted from that table, with D and trimming inferred from the DNA. A total of approximately 940,000 clones appear in this sample, 70% to 85% of them only once. The top ten hold approximately 1.5% of the sample.

Turning to this clone: Its antigen is unknown. No clone much larger than this one lies a single base away; base qualities are absent.

The receptor was isolated from a man aged 18-30 years in good health. The chain links TRBV2 with TRBJ2-2, with an unclear D gene assignment. Sequencing input: memory CD4+ T cells sorted from blood. Taken with the paper, the label for cell subset or site translates to: CD45RA-negative fraction. The DNA sequence is given as TGTGCCAGCAGTGTTTCTAGGAACACCGGGGAGCTGTTTTTT. Its product reads: CASSVSRNTGELFF.